This T cell receptor (beta chain) was documented in a study of response to subunit inactivated influenza vaccine. Study results and limitations: Each seasonal influenza vaccination recruits few new T cells, the authors suggested.

Note on this clonotype: Its antigen remains unknown.

Unmatched junction bases numbered 5, after V lost 3 bases and J lost 5 bases. Germline-derived CDR1 and CDR2 are SGDLS and YYNGEE. The CDR3 has 15 amino acids. MiXCR was run by TCRdb on the RT-PCR reads, yielding one entry per CDR3 protein. This table has about 160,000 distinct CDR3 sequences, 11% appearing once. Sequenced material: non-naive T cells sorted from PBMCs, taken more than 35 days after vaccination. The clonotype was recovered from a man aged 45-65 years who received an inactivated influenza vaccine. V is TRBV9 and J is TRBJ2-3; 11 bases align to TRBD2. The CDR3: CASSEHGTSGDTQYF. The CDR3 coding sequence is TGTGCCAGCAGCGAACATGGGACTAGCGGAGATACGCAGTATTTT.